This T cell receptor beta chain was documented in a study of blood T cell repertoires in COVID-19. Study context: The cDNA or gDNA used as material had been derived from T cells, B-cell-depleted T cells, or PBMCs.

Original data processing: Amplification from reference gene primers served as the basis for estimated nucleated cell counts. The table came from immunoSEQ multiplex PCR; TCRdb's copy has only in-frame clones and leaves some out. V, J and clone size are taken as reported in that table, and D and trimming were inferred from the DNA itself. The sample has hundreds of thousands of clones; roughly 86% are singletons. CDR1 is SGHRS and CDR2 is YFSETQ in the germline V gene. V was pared by 6 bases and J by 2 bases, with 20 bases between. The CDR3 loop spans 16 amino acids. Source material: peripheral blood. The genes are TRBV5-1 and TRBJ2-5; a possible D gene is TRBD2 (5 bases). This sequence originates from a woman aged 70-85 years with COVID-19, enrolled during active disease. The chain's CDR3 is CASILGSGQRQETQYF. Here the CDR3 DNA reads TGCGCCAGCATTCTTGGGAGCGGCCAAAGGCAAGAGACCCAGTACTTC. Supplemented by reference TRBV5-1 and TRBJ2-5, the full variable domain reads KAGVTQTPRYLIKTRGQQVTLSCSPISGHRSVSWYQQTPGQGLQFLFEYFSETQRNKGNFPGRFSGRQFSNSRSEMNVSTLELGDSALYLCASILGSGQRQETQYFGPGTRLLVL.